The 12 T cell receptor beta chains below were found in one sample sequenced in a study of blood T cell repertoires in COVID-19. Some clones are missing from TCRdb's copy, which holds only in-frame ones; the method was immunoSEQ multiplex PCR. The profile covers under 300,000 clones, with about nine tenths appearing a single time and 1.7% taken by the ten largest. Material: PBMCs or T cells enriched from blood (not recorded which). These receptors came from a middle-aged woman who had recovered from COVID-19.

CDR3 nucleotide sequence: TGTGCCAGCAGCTTAGACGCAGGGGGCAACTATGGCTACACCTTC. Translated, it gives CASSLDAGGNYGYTF. V and J are TRBV7-2 and TRBJ1-2; TRBD1 agrees at 8 bases. CDR3 length: 15 amino acids. Germline V gives CDR1 SGHTA, CDR2 FQGNSA. V lost 1 base and J lost 2; bases outside the gene matches: 3.

This chain uses TRBV19 with TRBJ2-1; the match to TRBD2 covers 11 bases. Germline CDR1 LNHDA, CDR2 SQIVND (reference sequence). The CDR3 totals 16 residues. V shed 4 bases and J 6 bases; nucleotides not matched to a gene: 8. The CDR3 DNA reads TGTGCCAGTAGTAGATTCGGGACTAGCGGTACCAATGAGCAGTTCTTC. This sequence encodes CASSRFGTSGTNEQFF.

This clone was picked up one time. The chain employs TRBV30 and TRBJ2-3, with TRBD2 identical over 9 bases. Germline-derived CDR1 and CDR2 are GTSNPN and SVGIG (reference sequence). This CDR3 is built from 15 residues. J was trimmed by 3 bases and V by 0 bases; bases with no gene match: 4. The CDR3 sequence: CAWSVGGRATDTQYF. The CDR3, as DNA: TGTGCCTGGAGTGTAGGCGGGAGGGCAACAGATACGCAGTATTTT.

This chain uses TRBV10-2 with TRBJ1-1; D unresolved. V lost 4 bases, J lost 1 base, and 7 bases lay in between. The CDR3 spans 13 residues. CDR1 and CDR2 (germline): WSHSY, SAAADI. As DNA, the CDR3 is TGCGCCAGCAGTGGCCAAGCGAACACTGAAGCTTTCTTT. Translating it yields CASSGQANTEAFF.

This clone was recorded at least ten times. This chain uses TRBV25-1 with TRBJ2-7; 7 positions agree with TRBD1. This CDR3 has 16 amino acids. Unmatched junction bases numbered 12, after V lost 3 bases and J lost 4 bases. The germline gives CDR1 MGHDK, CDR2 SYGVNS. CDR3 sequence reads: CASSDRYGTDKYEQYF. The DNA of the CDR3 is TGTGCCAGCAGTGACCGATACGGGACAGACAAATACGAGCAGTACTTC.

The chain carries TRBV30 and TRBJ1-6; no clear D gene. CDR1 is GTSNPN, CDR2 SVGIG, per germline (reference sequence). V was pared by 3 bases and J by 4 bases, with 13 bases between. The length of the CDR3 is 15 residues. CDR3 coding DNA: TGTGCCTGGAGATTTGACACCTTGTATAATTCACCCCTCCACTTT. As protein: CAWRFDTLYNSPLHF.

This clone was picked up one time. The V and J genes are TRBV29-1 and TRBJ1-2; TRBD1 might be the D (6 bases). V was shortened by 7 bases and J by 1 base, with 13 bases between the two germline ends. This CDR3 has 13 residues. Germline assignment: CDR1 SQVTM and CDR2 ANQGSEA. As DNA, the CDR3 is TGCAGCGCCTTTCGACAGGATAACTATGGCTACACCTTC. Translating it yields CSAFRQDNYGYTF.

The chain combines TRBV30 with TRBJ1-1, with D possibly TRBD1 on 5 matching bases. From germline, CDR1 is GTSNPN and CDR2 SVGIG (reference sequence). V was pared by 8 bases and J by 4 bases, with 17 bases between. This CDR3 is built from 13 residues. This CDR3 reads CAGAPWGGTEAFF. For the CDR3, the DNA is TGTGCCGGAGCCCCGTGGGGGGGCACTGAAGCTTTCTTT.

V usage is TRBV7-8 and J usage is TRBJ2-1, with TRBD2 matching over 9 bases. Germline V lookup: CDR1 SGHVS, CDR2 FQNEAQ. CDR3 length: 18 residues. Unmatched junction bases numbered 16, after V lost 5 bases and J lost 5 bases. Written as DNA, the CDR3 is TGTGCCAGCAGCCCGAGGGGGGGTAGCGGGAGAGGCAACAATGAGCAGTTCTTC. Protein sequence: CASSPRGGSGRGNNEQFF.

A few counts support this clone. V gene TRBV4-1 combines with J gene TRBJ1-4, with 8 nucleotides matching TRBD1. The CDR3 loop spans 16 amino acids. V dropped 4 bases and J dropped 6; count of bases not matched to a gene: 10. Per germline, CDR1 MGHRA and CDR2 YSYEKL. The CDR3: CASSRSTGAGDEKLFF. CDR3 sequence (DNA): TGCGCCAGCAGCCGGTCGACAGGGGCCGGGGATGAAAAACTGTTTTTT.

This clone is a singleton in its sample. The rearrangement links TRBV27 to TRBJ1-4, with a possible D match to TRBD1 (5 bases). CDR3 length: 18 residues. Germline V gene data show CDR1 as MNHEY and CDR2 as SMNVEV (reference sequence). V was shortened by 1 base and J by 4 bases, with 19 bases between the two germline ends. The CDR3 bases are TGTGCCAGCAGTTTATTCAGCCCGGGGCGGGGGAGTAATGAAAAACTGTTTTTT. Its translation: CASSLFSPGRGSNEKLFF.

A word on this clone: The junction departs from germline at one end; a sequencing error may be responsible. The chain uses TRBV5-8 and TRBJ1-5; D possibly corresponds to TRBD1 (6 bases). Per germline, CDR1 SGHTS and CDR2 YDEGEE. The CDR3 contains 17 residues. CDR3: CAGSSTGLGYSNQPQHF. DNA of the CDR3: TGTGCCGGCAGCTCGACAGGTTTGGGTTATAGCAATCAGCCCCAGCATTTT. Full variable domain (outside the CDR3, taken from reference TRBV5-8 and TRBJ1-5): EAGVTQSPTHLIKTRGQQATLRCSPISGHTSVYWYQQALGLGLQFLLWYDEGEERNRGNFPPRFSGRQFPNYSSELNVNALELEDSALYLCAGSSTGLGYSNQPQHFGDGTRLSIL.